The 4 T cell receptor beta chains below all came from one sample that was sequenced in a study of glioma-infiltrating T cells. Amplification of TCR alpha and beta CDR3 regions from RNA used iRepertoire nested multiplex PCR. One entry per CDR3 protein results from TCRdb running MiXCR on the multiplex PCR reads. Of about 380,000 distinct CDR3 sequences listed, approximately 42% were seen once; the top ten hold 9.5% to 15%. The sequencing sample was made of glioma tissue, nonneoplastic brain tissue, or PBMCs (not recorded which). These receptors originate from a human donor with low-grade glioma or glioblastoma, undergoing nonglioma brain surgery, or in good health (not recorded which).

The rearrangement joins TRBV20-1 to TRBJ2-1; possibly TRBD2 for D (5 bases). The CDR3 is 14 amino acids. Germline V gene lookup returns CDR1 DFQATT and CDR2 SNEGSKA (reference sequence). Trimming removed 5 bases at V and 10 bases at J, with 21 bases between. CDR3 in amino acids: CSAPEGRFSYEQFF. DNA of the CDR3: TGCAGTGCTCCCGAGGGCCGTTTCTCCTACGAGCAGTTCTTC.

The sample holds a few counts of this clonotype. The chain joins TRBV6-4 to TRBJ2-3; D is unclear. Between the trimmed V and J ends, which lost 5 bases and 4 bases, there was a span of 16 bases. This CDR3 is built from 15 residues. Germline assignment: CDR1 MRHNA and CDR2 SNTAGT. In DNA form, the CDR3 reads TGTGCCAGCAGTCTAAAAGGTCTGGAGTCAGATACGCAGTATTTT. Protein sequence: CASSLKGLESDTQYF.

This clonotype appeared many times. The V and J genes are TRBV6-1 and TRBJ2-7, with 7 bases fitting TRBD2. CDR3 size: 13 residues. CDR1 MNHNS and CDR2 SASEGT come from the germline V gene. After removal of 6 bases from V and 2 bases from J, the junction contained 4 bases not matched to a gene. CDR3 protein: CASSRGETYEQYF. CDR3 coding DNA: TGTGCCAGCAGCCGGGGGGAGACCTACGAGCAGTACTTC.

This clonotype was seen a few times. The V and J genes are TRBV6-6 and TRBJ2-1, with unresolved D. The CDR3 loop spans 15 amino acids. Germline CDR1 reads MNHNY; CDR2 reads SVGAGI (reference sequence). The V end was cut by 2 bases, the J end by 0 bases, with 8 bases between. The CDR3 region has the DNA TGTGCCAGCAGTTACGGCCACCGCTCCTACAATGAGCAGTTCTTC. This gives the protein CASSYGHRSYNEQFF.